One sample yielded the 26 T cell receptor beta chains listed below, sequenced in a study of regulatory T cells in long-lasting Graves disease. Regarding time point: newly diagnosed GD, antithyroid drugs for less than 3 months. Making the TCR library involved RNA that had been extracted from PBMCs. The TCR beta library used iRepertoire HTBI primers with Arm-PCR amplification of CDR3. TCRdb independently ran MiXCR on the multiplex PCR reads; one entry per CDR3 protein. The data hold around 400,000 distinct CDR3 sequences, with 15% observed a single time. The sample was peripheral blood mononuclear cells (PBMCs), taken at new diagnosis, from a patient treated with antithyroid drugs. All receptors derive from a female donor with Graves disease.

The chain carries TRBV27 and TRBJ1-1, with 9 bases matching TRBD1. CDR1 MNHEY and CDR2 SMNVEV come from the germline V gene (reference sequence). The V and J ends lost 4 bases and 11 bases, in that order; junction bases with no gene match: 11. The length of the CDR3 is 14 residues. The CDR3 loop reads CASSSVPDRGVAFF. The CDR3, as DNA: TGTGCCAGCAGTTCTGTCCCTGACAGGGGGGTCGCTTTCTTT.

The CDR3 reads CASSQGVSGANVLTF. CDR3 DNA sequence: TGTGCCAGCAGCCAAGGAGTCTCTGGGGCCAACGTCCTGACTTTC. The chain recombines TRBV3-1 with TRBJ2-6; D call uncertain. The V gene's germline CDR1 is LGHDT and CDR2 YNNKEL (reference sequence). The CDR3 length is 15 residues. Trimming left V 1 base short and J 0 bases short, with 4 bases between. The variable domain in full, completed from reference TRBV3-1 and TRBJ2-6, reads DTAVSQTPKYLVTQMGNDKSIKCEQNLGHDTMYWYKQDSKKFLKIMFSYNNKELIINETVPNRFSPKSPDKAHLNLHINSLELGDSAVYFCASSQGVSGANVLTFGAGSRLTVL.

J is TRBJ2-1 and V is TRBV6-2 or TRBV6-3; D is undetermined. Germline CDR1 is MNHEY and CDR2 is SVGEGT. This CDR3 is built from 17 residues. V gave up 2 bases and J gave up 0 bases, with 14 bases separating them. CDR3 DNA: TGTGCCAGCAGTTACCCGAGGCGCACAGTCTCCTACAATGAGCAGTTCTTC. Translated, it gives CASSYPRRTVSYNEQFF.

Many counts were recorded for this clonotype. The V gene is TRBV6-1, the J gene TRBJ2-7; 10 nucleotides agree with TRBD2. CDR1 MNHNS and CDR2 SASEGT come from the germline V gene. V shed 5 bases, J shed 5 bases, and the junction held 12 bases outside the gene matches. The CDR3 is made up of 16 amino acids. In nucleotides, the CDR3 is TGTGCCAGCAGTCCTTTTCTAGCGGGGGCCGCCCACGAGCAGTACTTC. It specifies CASSPFLAGAAHEQYF.

The chain joins TRBV6-4 to TRBJ2-2, with 12 bases matching TRBD2. The CDR3 sequence is 18 residues long. Germline lookup yields CDR1 MRHNA and CDR2 SNTAGT. With V trimmed by 2 bases and J by 1 base, 5 bases remained unmatched. The CDR3 DNA reads TGTGCCAGCAGTGACGCGTCGGGACTAGCGGGGAACACCGGGGAGCTGTTTTTT. It translates to CASSDASGLAGNTGELFF.

Worth noting for this clonotype: A far larger clone is just one base off, so this is likely a read error. The chain combines TRBV10-3 with TRBJ1-2; D unclear. Deletions cut 4 bases from V and 2 bases from J, with 5 bases between. This CDR3 has 12 residues. Germline values: CDR1 ENHRY, CDR2 SYGVKD. The CDR3 reads CAISGQNYGYTF. The CDR3 coding sequence is TGTGCCATCAGTGGGCAGAACTATGGCTACACCTTC.

This clonotype has ten or more counts. The J gene is TRBJ1-5, the V gene TRBV20-1; D gene unclear. CDR1 and CDR2 from the germline V gene are DFQATT and SNEGSKA (reference sequence). The CDR3 sequence is 15 residues long. V lost 1 base to trimming and J lost 1 base, with 11 bases between them. CDR3 DNA: TGCAGTGCTAGAGTCGCGGGAAGGAGCAATCAGCCCCAGCATTTT. Protein sequence: CSARVAGRSNQPQHF.

This clonotype was seen repeatedly, ten times or more. This sequence joins TRBV6-1 and TRBJ2-2; D remains ambiguous. V was shortened by 0 bases and J by 3 bases, with 14 bases between the two germline ends. The length of the CDR3 is 17 residues. Looked up from germline, CDR1 is MNHNS and CDR2 is SASEGT. The CDR3 loop is CASSEANWVWDTGELFF. In nucleotides, the CDR3 is TGTGCCAGCAGTGAAGCGAACTGGGTTTGGGACACCGGGGAGCTGTTTTTT.

This clonotype came up a few times. The CDR3 DNA reads as TGCAGTGTAGACTCCCCGGACACCGGGGAGCTGTTTTTT. Translating it yields CSVDSPDTGELFF. The chain has TRBV20-1 and TRBJ2-2; D gene uncertain. Trimming took 7 bases from V and 3 from J, leaving 12 bases between them. Germline assignment: CDR1 DFQATT and CDR2 SNEGSKA (reference sequence). CDR3 length: 13 amino acids.

This clonotype has only a few counts. The chain recombines TRBV29-1 with TRBJ2-4, with D maybe TRBD2 (6 bases). This CDR3 contains 15 residues. V shed 2 bases and J shed 0 bases, with 11 bases lying between them. Germline-derived CDR1 and CDR2 are SQVTM and ANQGSEA. The CDR3 nucleotides are TGCAGCGTTGAAACCGGGAGATTAGCCAAAAACATTCAGTACTTC. Protein: CSVETGRLAKNIQYF.

This clonotype showed up many times. The chain has TRBV3-1 and TRBJ2-3; D is perhaps TRBD1 or TRBD2 (5 bases each). V lost 2 bases and J 6 bases, leaving 18 bases between the germline ends. The CDR3 consists of 16 residues. The germline CDR1 and CDR2 sequences are LGHDT and YNNKEL (reference sequence). The CDR3 loop is CASSQYSGPRRDTQYF. For the CDR3, the DNA is TGTGCCAGCAGCCAATACTCGGGACCAAGGCGTGATACGCAGTATTTT.

At least ten counts were recorded for this clonotype. The chain combines TRBV20-1 with TRBJ2-5; 7 bases fit TRBD2. The CDR3 length is 16 residues. V shed 5 bases and J 1 base; nucleotides not matched to a gene: 13. Germline CDR1 DFQATT, CDR2 SNEGSKA (reference sequence). Written as DNA, the CDR3 is TGCAGTGCTTCGTCGTACCGGGACTACCTCCAAGAGACCCAGTACTTC. Translation gives CSASSYRDYLQETQYF.

With regard to this clonotype: Since a much larger clone is just one base distant, this may be a read error. The chain is built from TRBV4-3 and TRBJ2-4; D unresolved. Germline V lookup: CDR1 LGHNA, CDR2 YSLEER. There are 12 residues in the CDR3. CDR3 nucleotides: TGCGCCAGCATCCAAGATACCCGCATTCAGTACTTC. As protein: CASIQDTRIQYF.

A single count supports this clonotype. This sequence may be a read error, since a much larger clone differs from it by one base. No conserved phenylalanine or tryptophan ends this CDR3, so it is likely a read error. This chain connects TRBV27 to TRBJ2-5; tentative D call: TRBD2 (5 bases). The CDR3 spans 15 residues. V was trimmed by 3 bases and J by 5 bases, leaving 16 bases between them. Germline V gene sequence: CDR1 MNHEY, CDR2 SMNVEV (reference sequence). DNA of the CDR3: TGTGCCAGCAGTTTGACCCTAGCCACTCTCGAGACCCAGTACTCC. Residues: CASSLTLATLETQYS.

This clonotype was detected only once. A far bigger clonotype differs at one base, so this is likely a read error. This rearrangement joins TRBV11-3 to TRBJ2-1; D assignment may be TRBD1 or TRBD2 (5 bases each). CDR3 length: 16 residues. In germline, CDR1 is SGHNT, CDR2 YENEEA. CDR3 sequence: CASSLVPGPSWDERFF. Written as DNA, the CDR3 is TGTGCCAGCAGCTTAGTCCCGGGGCCGTCTTGGGATGAGCGGTTCTTC.

The table lists this clonotype with many counts. The chain joins TRBV5-1 to TRBJ1-1, with 7 nucleotides matching TRBD1. The CDR3 contains 15 residues. CDR1 and CDR2 (germline): SGHRS, YFSETQ. With 5 bases clipped from V and 0 bases from J, the junction kept 7 bases outside the gene matches. The CDR3 protein is CASRNGTAMNTEAFF. CDR3 DNA sequence: TGCGCCAGCAGAAACGGGACAGCGATGAACACTGAAGCTTTCTTT. Based on the CDR3 plus reference TRBV5-1 and TRBJ1-1, the full variable domain is KAGVTQTPRYLIKTRGQQVTLSCSPISGHRSVSWYQQTPGQGLQFLFEYFSETQRNKGNFPGRFSGRQFSNSRSEMNVSTLELGDSALYLCASRNGTAMNTEAFFGQGTRLTVV.

V and J are TRBV3-1 and TRBJ2-5; 7 nucleotides align to TRBD1. The CDR3 loop spans 16 amino acids. The J segment lost 0 bases and the V segment lost 1 base, leaving 5 bases of the junction unmatched. Germline CDR1 LGHDT, CDR2 YNNKEL (reference sequence). The CDR3 DNA follows: TGTGCCAGCAGCCAAGTCTGGACAGGAGACCAAGAGACCCAGTACTTC. This translates into CASSQVWTGDQETQYF.

The sample holds a few counts of this clonotype. This rearrangement joins TRBV19 to TRBJ1-1; D is unresolved. The CDR3 has 13 residues. Germline CDR1 is LNHDA and CDR2 is SQIVND (reference sequence). V gave up 3 bases and J gave up 1 base, with 6 bases separating them. This chain's CDR3 is CASSIEGNTEAFF. CDR3 in DNA: TGTGCCAGTAGTATCGAGGGGAACACTGAAGCTTTCTTT.

This clonotype has more than one count but fewer than ten. The chain joins TRBV5-1 to TRBJ2-3, with 7 positions matching TRBD2. With 4 bases clipped from V and 0 bases from J, the junction kept 8 bases outside the gene matches. Germline V gene data show CDR1 as SGHRS and CDR2 as YFSETQ. The CDR3 consists of 16 residues. The DNA of the CDR3 is TGCGCCAGCAGCCAGGCCGGCGGGGGAAGCACAGATACGCAGTATTTT. Its protein is CASSQAGGGSTDTQYF.

This clonotype was detected many times. V is TRBV20-1 and J is TRBJ2-1, with TRBD2 matching 10 bases. CDR1 DFQATT and CDR2 SNEGSKA come from the germline V gene (reference sequence). The CDR3 contains 14 residues. With V trimmed by 7 bases and J by 4 bases, 7 bases remained unmatched. CDR3: CSGLSGGLYNEQFF. CDR3 coding DNA: TGCAGTGGGCTTAGCGGGGGGCTTTACAATGAGCAGTTCTTC.

This clonotype turned up a few times. In DNA, the CDR3 is TGTGCCAGCTCACCACCGTCCACGGGATCGAACACTGAAGCTTTCTTT. Its translation is CASSPPSTGSNTEAFF. The chain links TRBV18 to TRBJ1-1, with no clear D. V lost 0 bases and J lost 1, with 12 bases in between. From germline, CDR1 is KGHSH and CDR2 LQKENI. This CDR3 has 16 amino acids. Supplemented by reference TRBV18 and TRBJ1-1, the full variable domain reads NAGVMQNPRHLVRRRGQEARLRCSPMKGHSHVYWYRQLPEEGLKFMVYLQKENIIDESGMPKERFSAEFPKEGPSILRIQQVVRGDSAAYFCASSPPSTGSNTEAFFGQGTRLTVV.

At least ten counts were recorded for this clonotype. The V call is TRBV15, the J call TRBJ2-2, with D tentatively TRBD1 or TRBD2 (6 bases each). Deletions cut 3 bases from V and 2 bases from J, with 10 bases between. Germline CDR1 LNHNV, CDR2 YYDKDF (reference sequence). CDR3 size: 15 residues. The CDR3 nucleotides read TGTGCCACCAGCAGTCGGGGGCGCAACACCGGGGAGCTGTTTTTT. Its translation is CATSSRGRNTGELFF.

This clonotype was seen many times. The chain couples TRBV4-1 to TRBJ1-1; D perhaps matches TRBD1 (5 bases). Germline V gives CDR1 MGHRA, CDR2 YSYEKL. The CDR3 consists of 18 residues. V was shortened by 1 base and J by 1 base, with 19 bases between the two germline ends. CDR3 in DNA: TGCGCCAGCAGCCAAGTCGGGCTATCGGGGCTGTGGAACACTGAAGCTTTCTTT. As protein: CASSQVGLSGLWNTEAFF.

This clonotype was detected ten times or more. CDR3: CASSRLGRANTDTQYF. The CDR3 region has the DNA TGTGCCAGCAGTAGACTCGGGAGGGCGAACACAGATACGCAGTATTTT. This chain uses TRBV28 with TRBJ2-3; 8 nucleotides align to TRBD2. The ends lost 5 bases at V and 2 bases at J; junction bases unmatched: 9. The CDR3 loop spans 16 amino acids. Germline CDR1 reads MDHEN; CDR2 reads SYDVKM.

V usage is TRBV6-1 and J usage is TRBJ2-2, with unresolved D. V lost 7 bases, J lost 1 base, and 7 bases lay in between. Per the germline V gene, CDR1 is MNHNS and CDR2 is SASEGT. CDR3 length: 13 residues. The CDR3 protein is CASMAKNTGELFF. Here the CDR3 DNA reads TGTGCCAGCATGGCGAAGAACACCGGGGAGCTGTTTTTT.

The gene calls are TRBV19 and TRBJ2-7, with TRBD2 matching 7 bases. Germline CDR1 LNHDA, CDR2 SQIVND (reference sequence). The CDR3 has 15 residues. The trim removed 3 bases at V and 2 bases at J, leaving 7 bases unmatched. The CDR3 DNA follows: TGTGCCAGTAGTATCGGGGCTAGCGGAGCCTACGAGCAGTACTTC. This translates into CASSIGASGAYEQYF.